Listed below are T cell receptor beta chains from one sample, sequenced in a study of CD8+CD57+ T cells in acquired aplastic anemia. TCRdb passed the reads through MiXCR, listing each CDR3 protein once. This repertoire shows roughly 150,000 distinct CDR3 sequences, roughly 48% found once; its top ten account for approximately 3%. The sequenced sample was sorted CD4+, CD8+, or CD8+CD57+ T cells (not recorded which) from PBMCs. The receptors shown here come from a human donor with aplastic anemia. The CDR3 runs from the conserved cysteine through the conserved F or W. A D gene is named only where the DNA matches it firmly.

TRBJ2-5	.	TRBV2	CASSGREGSGAQYF
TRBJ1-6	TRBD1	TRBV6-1	CASRRTGGNSPLHF
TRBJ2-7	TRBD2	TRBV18	CASSPPSGTYEQYF
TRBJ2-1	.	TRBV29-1	CSSSAGTAYNEQFF
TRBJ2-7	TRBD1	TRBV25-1	CASSGSGTGQSYEQYF
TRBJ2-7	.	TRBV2	CASSERGSYEQYF
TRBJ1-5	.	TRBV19	CASSPTSAGRQPQHF
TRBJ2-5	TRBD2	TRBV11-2	CASSLFPGRTSGRGETQYF
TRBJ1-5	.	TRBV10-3	CAISDGPQPQHF
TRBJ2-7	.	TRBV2	CASSEGHFSSYEQYF
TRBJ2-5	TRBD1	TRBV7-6	CASSWTGGKTQYF
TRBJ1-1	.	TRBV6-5	CASSYDMNTEAFF
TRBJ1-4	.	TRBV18	CASSAADGVNEKLFF
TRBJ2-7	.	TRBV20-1	CSARREGSTYEQYF
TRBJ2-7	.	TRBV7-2	CASSFDRPWNEQYF
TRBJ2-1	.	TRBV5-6	CAGSLGVNSYNEQFF
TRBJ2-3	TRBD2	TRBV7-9	CASSGTSGSGKRYF
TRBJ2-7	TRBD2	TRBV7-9	CASSPWASGNSYEQYF
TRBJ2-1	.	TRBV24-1	CATSDRLEAIDEQFF
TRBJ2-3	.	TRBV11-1	CASSPRGGRADTQYF
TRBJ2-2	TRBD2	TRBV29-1	CSVAISGSANTGELFF
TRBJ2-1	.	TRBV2	CASSANRATYNEQFF
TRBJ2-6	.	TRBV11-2	CASSSRTVPSGANVLTF
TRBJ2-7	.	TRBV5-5	CASSLLLGYEQYF
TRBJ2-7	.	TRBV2	CASSEAGSASSYEQYF
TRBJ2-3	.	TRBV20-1	CSARGGYGANSPNTDTQYF
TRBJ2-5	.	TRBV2	CASSGTKQETQYF
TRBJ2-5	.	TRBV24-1	CATSDRYKGTQYF
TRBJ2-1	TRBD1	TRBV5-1	CASSYFLTGEGEQFF
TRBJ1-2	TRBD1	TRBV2	CASRGQGVGYTF
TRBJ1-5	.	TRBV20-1	CSATTGFDDQPQHF
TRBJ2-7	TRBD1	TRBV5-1	CASSLPTGTGVGWSYEQYF
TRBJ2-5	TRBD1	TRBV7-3	CASSLTGEETQYF
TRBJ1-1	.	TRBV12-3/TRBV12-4	CASSWNGGANTEAFF
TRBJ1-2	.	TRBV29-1	CSVEILNYGYTF
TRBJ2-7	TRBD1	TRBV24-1	CATGRQGTYEQYF
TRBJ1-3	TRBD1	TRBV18	CASSRDSSGNTIYF
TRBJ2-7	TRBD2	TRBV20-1	CSAQERERVYEQYF
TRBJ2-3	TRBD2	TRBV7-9	CASSFLSGIGGDTQYF
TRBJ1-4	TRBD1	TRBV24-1	CATSERTGPEKLFF
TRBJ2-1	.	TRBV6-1	CASSPGQQSYNEQFF
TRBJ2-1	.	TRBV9	CASGLRAYNEQFF
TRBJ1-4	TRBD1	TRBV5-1	CASSGGTGGEKLFF
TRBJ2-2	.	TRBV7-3	CASSRLRGGELFF
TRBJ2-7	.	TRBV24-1	CATSDPRQEGTYEQYF
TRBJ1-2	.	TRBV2	CASIRDRLIGGYTF
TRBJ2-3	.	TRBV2	CASDVGDNTQYF